This T cell receptor (beta chain) stems from a study of low-dose radiotherapy and immunotherapy resistance in tumors. Study background: Cohort 1 was given 0.5 Gy per fraction every 2 weeks, for 6.5 Gy total. Aspirin was taken orally at 300 mg daily by patients, and this continued for four cycles from cycle 1 day 1.

Gene-specific TRAV and TRBV primers were used for first-strand cDNA, covering alpha and beta chains. TCR amplification used roughly 18 PCR cycles, a constant-region primer and a V-primer adapter. Researchers amplified the isolated mRNA using in vitro transcription. TCRdb re-called the reads through MiXCR, storing one row per CDR3 protein. The table includes some 88,000 distinct CDR3 sequences, more than 7.5% detected once. This clonotype was observed at least ten times. The sample's time point: before trial treatment. V shed 3 bases and J shed 9 bases, with 20 bases lying between them. CDR1 and CDR2 (germline): KGHDR, SFDVKD. This CDR3 contains 16 residues.

The sequence came from a male donor with prostate cancer. The chain couples TRBV24-1 to TRBJ2-1; D is perhaps TRBD1 or TRBD2 (5 bases each). Sequencing was performed on PBMCs, taken before treatment. DNA of the CDR3: TGTGCCACCAGTGATCCTTCCGGGGCTTTGAATACTGAGCAGTTCTTC. This encodes CATSDPSGALNTEQFF.